These T cell receptor beta chains were read from a single sample in a study of cytomegalovirus exposure and HLA in healthy donors. Using immunoSEQ multiplex PCR, the repertoire was profiled, and TCRdb retains in-frame clones only, with some absent. The sample lists approximately 150,000 clones, over 60% occurring once. Source material: PBMCs. Receptors originate from a woman aged 40 to 50 in good health and CMV-seronegative. CDR3s include the opening cysteine and the closing phenylalanine or tryptophan. The D gene is left open where the match is weak. Expanded clones are given a class, and other clones once, few, many or no size at all.

size: .
J: TRBJ2-1
V: TRBV6-1
D: TRBD2
DNA: TGTGCCAGCAGTAGCGGGGGGGCCGGGGGCAATGAGCAGTTCTTC
CDR3: CASSSGGAGGNEQFF

size: .
J: TRBJ2-3
V: TRBV5-4
D: TRBD1
DNA: TGTGCCAGCAGCTCACAGGGGGCGAGCACAGATACGCAGTATTTT
CDR3: CASSSQGASTDTQYF

size: .
J: TRBJ2-7
V: TRBV28
D: TRBD1
DNA: TGTGCCAGCTCGACAGGGGTCGGCCACGAGCAGTACTTC
CDR3: CASSTGVGHEQYF

size: .
J: TRBJ1-5
V: TRBV18
D: .
DNA: TGTGCCAGCTCAGGACAGTATAGCAATCAGCCCCAGCATTTT
CDR3: CASSGQYSNQPQHF

size: once
J: TRBJ1-2
V: TRBV5-1
D: .
DNA: TGCGCCAGCAGCGACACAGGGTATTCGGGCTATGGCTACACCTTC
CDR3: CASSDTGYSGYGYTF

size: .
J: TRBJ1-2
V: TRBV6-1
D: .
DNA: TGTGCCAGCAGTGTTGCAGGGGCCTCCTATGGCTACACCTTC
CDR3: CASSVAGASYGYTF

size: .
J: TRBJ1-2
V: TRBV5-8
D: TRBD1
DNA: TGTGCCAGCAGCTTATCAGGGGGTTCGTATGGCTACACCTTC
CDR3: CASSLSGGSYGYTF

size: .
J: TRBJ1-1
V: TRBV5-1
D: .
DNA: TGCGCCAGCAGCTTGGGTCGGGCGGGCGGGAACACTGAAGCTTTCTTT
CDR3: CASSLGRAGGNTEAFF

size: .
J: TRBJ2-5
V: TRBV5-5
D: .
DNA: TGTGCCAGCAGCTTGGTGGGAGGTGTTGGAGAGACCCAGTACTTC
CDR3: CASSLVGGVGETQYF

size: .
J: TRBJ2-3
V: TRBV5-1
D: TRBD1
DNA: TGCGCCAGCAGGATGGACAGGGGGGACACAGATACGCAGTATTTT
CDR3: CASRMDRGDTDTQYF

size: .
J: TRBJ2-7
V: TRBV5-4
D: .
DNA: TGTGCCAGCAGCTTGAGTGGGACATCCACCTACGAGCAGTACTTC
CDR3: CASSLSGTSTYEQYF

size: .
J: TRBJ2-7
V: TRBV5-1
D: .
DNA: TGCGCCAGCAGGCAGGGCCCCACTGTCGGCGAGCAGTACTTC
CDR3: CASRQGPTVGEQYF

size: few
J: TRBJ2-1
V: TRBV18
D: TRBD1
DNA: TGTGCCAGCTCACCTTACGGGACAGGGTACAATGAGCAGTTCTTC
CDR3: CASSPYGTGYNEQFF

size: once
J: TRBJ2-2
V: TRBV19
D: TRBD1
DNA: TGTGCCTGCGGGGTCAGGGGGCTTCGGGAGCTGTTTTTT
CDR3: CACGVRGLRELFF

size: few
J: TRBJ1-6
V: TRBV30
D: .
DNA: TGTGCCTGGATCAGGGATAATTCACCCCTCCACTTT
CDR3: CAWIRDNSPLHF

size: few
J: TRBJ1-1
V: TRBV4-2
D: .
DNA: TGTGCCAGCAGCCAAGGGACACCTCGGCGGACTGAAGCTTTCTTT
CDR3: CASSQGTPRRTEAFF

size: .
J: TRBJ1-3
V: TRBV6-1
D: TRBD1
DNA: TGTGCCAGTCGGGGGCCACAGGGGGCGTTCACCATATATTTT
CDR3: CASRGPQGAFTIYF

size: .
J: TRBJ1-1
V: TRBV5-4
D: .
DNA: TGTGCCAGCAGCTTGGGACAGAAGAACACTGAAGCTTTCTTT
CDR3: CASSLGQKNTEAFF

size: few
J: TRBJ1-2
V: TRBV5-1
D: .
DNA: TGCGCCAGCACGCCCGGGGGTTTTGACTATGGCTACACCTTC
CDR3: CASTPGGFDYGYTF

size: few
J: TRBJ1-1
V: TRBV7-9
D: .
DNA: TGTGCCAGCAGCTTAGGGGGGAGGAGTGAAGCTTTCTTT
CDR3: CASSLGGRSEAFF

size: .
J: TRBJ2-5
V: TRBV2
D: TRBD1
DNA: TGTGCCAGCCATAGGGACAGCGCCCAGTACTTC
CDR3: CASHRDSAQYF

size: .
J: TRBJ1-3
V: TRBV4-1
D: .
DNA: TGCGCCAGCAGCCAAGGGGAGAGGACTGGAAACACCATATATTTT
CDR3: CASSQGERTGNTIYF

size: .
J: TRBJ1-5
V: TRBV27
D: TRBD1
DNA: TGTGCCAGCAGTCCCACCGGGACAGGGCCCGATCAGCCCCAGCATTTT
CDR3: CASSPTGTGPDQPQHF

size: .
J: TRBJ2-1
V: TRBV4-1
D: TRBD2
DNA: TGCGCCAGCAGCCAAGAGGGCGGGGGGGCACAGTCCTACAATGAGCAGTTCTTC
CDR3: CASSQEGGGAQSYNEQFF

size: .
J: TRBJ1-1
V: TRBV6-6
D: TRBD1
DNA: TGTGCCAGCAGTTACAACAGGGGAGACACTGAAGCTTTCTTT
CDR3: CASSYNRGDTEAFF

size: .
J: TRBJ1-2
V: TRBV27
D: .
DNA: TGTGCCAGCAGTACCACGTCGTTGGGCAGAAGTGGCTACACCTTC
CDR3: CASSTTSLGRSGYTF

size: once
J: TRBJ1-1
V: TRBV27
D: .
DNA: TGTGCCAGTCGGAGGGGACCTATTAACACTGAAGCTTTCTTT
CDR3: CASRRGPINTEAFF

size: .
J: TRBJ2-5
V: TRBV6-1
D: TRBD1
DNA: TGTGCCAGCACCCGACAGGGCCAAGAGACCCAGTACTTC
CDR3: CASTRQGQETQYF

size: .
J: TRBJ2-7
V: TRBV4-1
D: TRBD2
DNA: TGCGCCAGCAGCCAAGCCCCCGGACTAGGAGATGCGCAGTACTTC
CDR3: CASSQAPGLGDAQYF

size: .
J: TRBJ1-6
V: TRBV5-1
D: .
DNA: TGCGCCAGCAGCTTGGAGAACAGTAAGTATAATTCACCCCTCCACTTT
CDR3: CASSLENSKYNSPLHF

size: .
J: TRBJ2-7
V: TRBV29-1
D: .
DNA: TGCAGCGTTGGTGGACAGCCCTCCTACGAGCAGTACTTC
CDR3: CSVGGQPSYEQYF